Sequencing of this T cell receptor beta chain was carried out in a study of blood T cell repertoires in COVID-19. Study as a whole: The study drew acute and convalescent COVID-19 samples from the United States, Italy and Spain.

With V trimmed by 3 bases and J by 4 bases, 6 bases remained unmatched. Germline V CDR1 and CDR2: LGHDT, YNNKEL (reference sequence). This CDR3 spans 14 amino acids. The protocol was immunoSEQ multiplex PCR, while the TCRdb copy is restricted to in-frame clones and leaves out a portion. The table includes roughly 460,000 clones, over 85% detected once. The J gene is TRBJ2-7, the V gene TRBV3-1 (or the pseudogene TRBV3-2), with 7 bases identical to TRBD1. This receptor was identified in a young man with COVID-19, enrolled during active disease. The sequenced sample consisted of peripheral blood. Here the CDR3 reads CASSQTGSVYEQYF. As DNA, the CDR3 is TGTGCCAGCAGCCAGACAGGGAGCGTGTACGAGCAGTACTTC.